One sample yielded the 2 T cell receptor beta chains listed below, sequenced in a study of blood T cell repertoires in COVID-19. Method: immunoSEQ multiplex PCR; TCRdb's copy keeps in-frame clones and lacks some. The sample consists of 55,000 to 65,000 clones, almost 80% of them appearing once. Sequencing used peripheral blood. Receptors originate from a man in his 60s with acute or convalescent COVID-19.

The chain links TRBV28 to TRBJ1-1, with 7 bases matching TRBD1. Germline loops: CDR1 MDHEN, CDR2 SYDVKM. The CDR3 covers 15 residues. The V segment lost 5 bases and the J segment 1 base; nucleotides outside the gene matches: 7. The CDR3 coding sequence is TGTGCCAGCAGTGTTCCGGGACAGCAGAACACTGAAGCTTTCTTT. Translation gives CASSVPGQQNTEAFF. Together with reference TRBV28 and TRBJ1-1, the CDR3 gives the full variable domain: DVKVTQSSRYLVKRTGEKVFLECVQDMDHENMFWYRQDPGLGLRLIYFSYDVKMKEKGDIPEGYSVSREKKERFSLILESASTNQTSMYLCASSVPGQQNTEAFFGQGTRLTVV.

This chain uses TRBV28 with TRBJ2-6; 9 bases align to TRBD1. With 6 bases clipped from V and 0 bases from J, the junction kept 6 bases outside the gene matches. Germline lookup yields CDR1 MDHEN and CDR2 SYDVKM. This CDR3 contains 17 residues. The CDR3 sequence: CASRLGTGISGANVLTF. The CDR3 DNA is TGTGCCAGCAGACTAGGGACAGGGATCTCTGGGGCCAACGTCCTGACTTTC.